The rows below give T cell receptor beta chains drawn from one sample of a study of shared clonotypes between healthy human individuals. Using immunoSEQ multiplex PCR, the repertoire was profiled, and TCRdb retains in-frame clones only, with some absent. The table includes some 2,000,000 clones, over 85% detected once. Sequences were obtained from naive CD4+ T cells sorted from blood. The receptor set was obtained from a man younger than 30 in good health. The conserved cysteine and the conserved F or W are not part of the CDR3 here. Rows give clone size only sometimes, using once, few, many, or a class for an expanded clone.

cdr3_length,clone_size,j_call,v_call,cdr3_aa
14,NA,TRBJ1-2,TRBV7-2,ASSLEIGTGGRGYT
14,NA,TRBJ2-7,TRBV27,ASSPQLASGPYEQY
13,NA,TRBJ2-2,TRBV18,ASSHGTGYTGELF
11,NA,TRBJ1-5,TRBV18,ASSGGDGQPQH
12,NA,TRBJ2-4,TRBV9,ASSVDPGDDIQY
12,NA,TRBJ2-7,TRBV5-4,ASSSGLAENEQY
12,NA,TRBJ1-6,TRBV5-4,ASSSGKTGSPLH
11,NA,TRBJ2-3,TRBV10-3,AISGALTDTQY
12,NA,TRBJ2-3,TRBV27,ASSPYQGADTQY
9,once,TRBJ1-2,TRBV20-1,SALLDTSPT
10,NA,TRBJ1-2,TRBV6-6,ASSSTGDGYT
12,few,TRBJ2-5,TRBV5-8,ASRDGTAQETQY
11,NA,TRBJ2-7,TRBV29-1,SVELPVGVEQY